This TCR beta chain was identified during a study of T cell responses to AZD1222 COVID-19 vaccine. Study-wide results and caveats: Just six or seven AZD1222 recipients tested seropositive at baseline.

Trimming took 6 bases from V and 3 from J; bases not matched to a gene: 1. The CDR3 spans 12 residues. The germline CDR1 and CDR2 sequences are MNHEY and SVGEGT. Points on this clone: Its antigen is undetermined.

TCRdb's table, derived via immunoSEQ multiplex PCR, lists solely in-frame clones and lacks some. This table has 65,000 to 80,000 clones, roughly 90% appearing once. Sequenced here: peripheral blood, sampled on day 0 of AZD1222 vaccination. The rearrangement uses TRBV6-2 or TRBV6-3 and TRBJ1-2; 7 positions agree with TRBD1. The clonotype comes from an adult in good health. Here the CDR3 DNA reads TGTGCCAGCAGCGGGACAGACTATGGCTACACCTTC. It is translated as CASSGTDYGYTF.